Listed below are T cell receptor beta chains from one sample, sequenced in a study of CD8 T cells in ankylosing spondylitis. TCRdb re-called the 5' RACE reads with MiXCR, one entry per CDR3 protein. In the table there are hundreds of thousands of distinct CDR3 sequences, roughly a tenth of which are singletons. The sequenced sample was blood, either unsorted or a sorted T cell fraction (not recorded which). These receptors were obtained from a male donor with ankylosing spondylitis or in good health (not recorded which). The CDR3 runs from the conserved cysteine through the conserved F or W. D genes are given only for firm matches. Size values are once, few and many counts, or a class for expanded clones, and some rows have none.

V,size,D,J,DNA,CDR3
TRBV3-1,few,.,TRBJ2-1,TGTGCCAGCAGCCACAGGGGTTCAAACAATGAGCAGTTCTTC,CASSHRGSNNEQFF
TRBV28,.,TRBD1,TRBJ1-2,TGTGCCAGCAGTGCCGGAGGGACAGACTTCTATGGCTACACCTTC,CASSAGGTDFYGYTF
TRBV18,many,.,TRBJ2-5,TGTGCCAGCTCACTAGCGACCCAAGAGACCCAGTACTTC,CASSLATQETQYF
TRBV10-3,many,TRBD2,TRBJ2-3,TGTGCCATCAGTGAGTCGCTAGCGGGGGCCTCGGGAAGCACAGATACGCAGTATTTT,CAISESLAGASGSTDTQYF
TRBV20-1,.,TRBD1,TRBJ2-5,TGCAGTGCTAGTTCAGGGGGCATAGGCGAGACCCAGTACTTC,CSASSGGIGETQYF
TRBV20-1,many,TRBD2,TRBJ2-3,TGCAGTGCTAACCAGGGAACTAGCGGGGAGGATACGCAGTATTTT,CSANQGTSGEDTQYF
TRBV12-3/TRBV12-4,few,TRBD1,TRBJ1-1,TGTGCCAGCAGTCCGACAGGGTATGGCACTGAAGCTTTCTTT,CASSPTGYGTEAFF
TRBV3-1,.,.,TRBJ2-1,TGTGCCAGCTGCCAAGTTCTTAGTTTGAGCTCCTACAATGAGCAGTTCTTC,CASCQVLSLSSYNEQFF
TRBV24-1,many,.,TRBJ2-5,TGTGCCACCAGTGATTTTGCGGCCGGATACCAAGAGACCCAGTACTTC,CATSDFAAGYQETQYF
TRBV7-2,many,.,TRBJ2-1,TGTGCCAGCAGCTCCCCTAGTAGGGAACAGTTCTTC,CASSSPSREQFF
TRBV5-5,many,TRBD1,TRBJ1-6,TGTGCCAGCAGCCCGGGACAGGCCCTTTCACCCCTCCACTTT,CASSPGQALSPLHF
TRBV20-1,many,TRBD2,TRBJ2-2,TGCAGTGCTAGCCCTACTAGCGGGGGGCGGCCCGGGGAGCTGTTTTTT,CSASPTSGGRPGELFF
TRBV7-2,many,.,TRBJ2-1,TGTGCCAGCAGCTTAGCGCGGTACGGCGGTGACAATGAGCAGTTCTTC,CASSLARYGGDNEQFF
TRBV15,many,.,TRBJ1-1,TGTGCCACCAGCAGAGATACGGGAGTTGAAGCTTTCTTT,CATSRDTGVEAFF
TRBV29-1,.,TRBD2,TRBJ2-1,TGCAGCGTTGCTAATCTAGCGGGGGGCAACAATGAGCAGTTCTTC,CSVANLAGGNNEQFF
TRBV5-1,.,TRBD2,TRBJ2-2,TGCGCCAGCAGCCCGGAAGGGCGACTAGCGGGGGGGAGCACCGGGGAGCTGTTTTTT,CASSPEGRLAGGSTGELFF
TRBV19,many,.,TRBJ1-5,TGTGCCAGTAGTACAACAAATACCGAGCCCCAGCATTTT,CASSTTNTEPQHF
TRBV7-6,.,TRBD2,TRBJ2-3,TGTGCCAGCAGCAGGGGACTAGCGGACACAGATACGCAGTATTTT,CASSRGLADTDTQYF